The clone carrying this T cell receptor (beta chain) occurred many times. Its specificity is not known. Among the patients, aged 18 to 65, hyperthyroidism was newly diagnosed and had lasted under 2 months. Researchers amplified the TCR beta CDR3 regions from RNA transcripts. Carried out on the TCR CDR3, a first-round RT-PCR used the HTBI primer set. TCRdb re-called the multiplex PCR reads through MiXCR, storing one row per CDR3 protein. The profile covers 650,000 to 700,000 distinct CDR3 sequences, with roughly a sixth appearing a single time and about a sixth taken by the ten largest. The record originates from a study of T cells in Graves' hyperthyroidism and ophthalmopathy. General observations from the study: Most thyroid clonotypes that were expanded above 0.001 also turned up in blood.

The sequence came from a man in his fifties with Graves' hyperthyroidism. The sequencing sample was made of blood.

The CDR3 spells CAWSVLEREGVTGELFF. The CDR3 bases are TGTGCCTGGAGTGTACTGGAGCGGGAGGGCGTTACCGGGGAGCTGTTTTTT. V is TRBV30 and J is TRBJ2-2; 10 bases align to TRBD2. The CDR3 runs to 17 residues. V was pared by 0 bases and J by 5 bases, with 9 bases of the junction left unmatched. The germline V gene encodes CDR1 GTSNPN and CDR2 SVGIG (reference sequence).